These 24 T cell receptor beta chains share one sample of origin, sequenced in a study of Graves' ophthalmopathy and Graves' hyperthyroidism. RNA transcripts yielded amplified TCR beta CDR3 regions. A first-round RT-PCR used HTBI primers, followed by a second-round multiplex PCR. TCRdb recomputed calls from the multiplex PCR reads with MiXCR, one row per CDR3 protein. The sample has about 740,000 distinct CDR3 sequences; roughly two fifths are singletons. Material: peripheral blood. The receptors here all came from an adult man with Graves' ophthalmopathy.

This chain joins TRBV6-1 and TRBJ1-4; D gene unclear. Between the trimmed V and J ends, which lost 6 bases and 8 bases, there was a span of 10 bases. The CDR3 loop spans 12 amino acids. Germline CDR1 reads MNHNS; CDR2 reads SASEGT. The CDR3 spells CASSSTLEKLFF. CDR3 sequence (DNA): TGTGCCAGCAGCTCCACATTGGAAAAACTGTTTTTT.

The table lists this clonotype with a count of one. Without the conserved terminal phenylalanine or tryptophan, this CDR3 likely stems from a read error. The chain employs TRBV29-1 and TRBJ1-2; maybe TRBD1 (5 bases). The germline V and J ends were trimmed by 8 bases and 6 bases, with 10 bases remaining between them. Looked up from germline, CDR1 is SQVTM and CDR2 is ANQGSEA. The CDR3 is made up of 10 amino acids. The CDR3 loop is CSLAGNGYTL. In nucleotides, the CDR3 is TGCAGCTTAGCAGGGAATGGCTACACCTTG.

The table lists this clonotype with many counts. The CDR3 nucleotides are TGTGCCAGCAGCTTATGGGGGACAGCATTGGAAGGCTACACCTTC. Translating gives CASSLWGTALEGYTF. V usage is TRBV7-9 and J usage is TRBJ1-2; 7 nucleotides match TRBD1. CDR1 and CDR2 (germline): SEHNR, FQNEAQ (reference sequence). The CDR3 loop spans 15 amino acids. V gave up 2 bases and J gave up 8 bases; unmatched junction bases: 11.

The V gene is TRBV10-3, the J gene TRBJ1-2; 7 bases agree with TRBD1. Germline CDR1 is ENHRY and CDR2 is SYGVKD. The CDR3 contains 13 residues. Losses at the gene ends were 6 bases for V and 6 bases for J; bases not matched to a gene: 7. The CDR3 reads CAIREDRSDGYTF. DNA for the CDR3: TGTGCCATCAGAGAGGACAGGTCGGATGGCTACACCTTC.

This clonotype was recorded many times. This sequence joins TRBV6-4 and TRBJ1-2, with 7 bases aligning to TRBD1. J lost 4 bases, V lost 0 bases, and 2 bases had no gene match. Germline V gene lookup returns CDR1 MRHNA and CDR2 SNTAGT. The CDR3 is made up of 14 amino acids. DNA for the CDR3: TGTGCCAGCAGTGACTCAGGGGGCGCCTATGGCTACACCTTC. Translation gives CASSDSGGAYGYTF.

CDR3 sequence reads: CSVVDPSHRTDTQYF. The CDR3 coding sequence is TGCAGCGTTGTTGATCCTAGCCATCGCACAGATACGCAGTATTTT. The chain employs TRBV29-1 and TRBJ2-3; weak D call: TRBD2 (5 bases). The CDR3 runs 15 residues. Germline loops: CDR1 SQVTM, CDR2 ANQGSEA. V was cut by 4 bases and J by 1 base, with 15 bases left in between.

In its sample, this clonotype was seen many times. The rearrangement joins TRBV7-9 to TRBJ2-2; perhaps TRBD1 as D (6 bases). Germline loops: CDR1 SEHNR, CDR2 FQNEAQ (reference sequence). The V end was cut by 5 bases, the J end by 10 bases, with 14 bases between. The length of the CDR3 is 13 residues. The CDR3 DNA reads TGTGCCAGCAGCCAACAGGGACCGGAGGAGCTGTTTTTT. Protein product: CASSQQGPEELFF. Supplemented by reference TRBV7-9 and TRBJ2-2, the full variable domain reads DTGVSQNPRHKITKRGQNVTFRCDPISEHNRLYWYRQTLGQGPEFLTYFQNEAQLEKSRLLSDRFSAERPKGSFSTLEIQRTEQGDSAMYLCASSQQGPEELFFGEGSRLTVL.

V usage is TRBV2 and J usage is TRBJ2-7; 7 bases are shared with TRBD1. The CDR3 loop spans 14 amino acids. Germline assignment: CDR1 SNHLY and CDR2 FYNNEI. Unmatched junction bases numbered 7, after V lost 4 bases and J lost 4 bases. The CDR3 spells CASSVAGGQYEQYF. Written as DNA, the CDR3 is TGTGCCAGCAGTGTGGCAGGGGGTCAATACGAGCAGTACTTC.

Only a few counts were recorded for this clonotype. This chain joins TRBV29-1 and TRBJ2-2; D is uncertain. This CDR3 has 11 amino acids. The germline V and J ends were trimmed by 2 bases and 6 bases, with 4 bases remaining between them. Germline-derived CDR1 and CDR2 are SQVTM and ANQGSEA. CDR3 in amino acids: CSVERAGELFF. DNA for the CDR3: TGCAGCGTTGAACGGGCCGGGGAGCTGTTTTTT.

The CDR3 DNA reads TGTGCCAGCAGTTTGATAGCGGGAGGTCGGGAGACCCAGTACTTC. Protein: CASSLIAGGRETQYF. The chain recombines TRBV12-3 or TRBV12-4 with TRBJ2-5, with TRBD2 matching 10 bases. CDR3 length equals 15 residues. V lost 3 bases to trimming and J lost 5 bases; unmatched junction nucleotides: 6.

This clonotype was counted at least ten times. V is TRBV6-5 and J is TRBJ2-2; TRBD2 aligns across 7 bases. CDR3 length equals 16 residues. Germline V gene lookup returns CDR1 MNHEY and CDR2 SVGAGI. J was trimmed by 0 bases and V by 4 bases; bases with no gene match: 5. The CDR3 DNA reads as TGTGCCAGCAGTTTTCCAAGCGGGGCGAACACCGGGGAGCTGTTTTTT. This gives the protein CASSFPSGANTGELFF.

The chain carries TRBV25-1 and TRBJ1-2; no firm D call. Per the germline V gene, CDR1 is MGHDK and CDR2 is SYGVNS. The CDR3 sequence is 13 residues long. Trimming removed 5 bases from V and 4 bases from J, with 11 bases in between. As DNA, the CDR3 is TGTGCCAGCAGTTGGCAGCGGATCTATGGCTACACCTTC. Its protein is CASSWQRIYGYTF.

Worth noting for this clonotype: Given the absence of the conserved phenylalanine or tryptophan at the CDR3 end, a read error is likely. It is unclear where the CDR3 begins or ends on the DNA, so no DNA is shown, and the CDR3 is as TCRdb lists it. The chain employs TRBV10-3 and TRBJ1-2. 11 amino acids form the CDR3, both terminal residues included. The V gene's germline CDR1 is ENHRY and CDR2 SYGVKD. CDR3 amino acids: CAISESWRNSY.

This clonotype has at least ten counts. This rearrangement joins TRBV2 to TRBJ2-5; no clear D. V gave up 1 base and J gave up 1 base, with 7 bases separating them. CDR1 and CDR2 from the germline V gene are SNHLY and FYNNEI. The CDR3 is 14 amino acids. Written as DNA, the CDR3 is TGTGCCAGCAGTGAAGAACAGCTCCAAGAGACCCAGTACTTC. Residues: CASSEEQLQETQYF.

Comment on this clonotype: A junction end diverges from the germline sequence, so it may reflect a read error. As DNA, the CDR3 is TGTGCCAGCAGTGGTAGGACAGGGCGATCGAATTCGCCCCTCCACTTT. Translation gives CASSGRTGRSNSPLHF. The chain uses TRBV25-1 and TRBJ1-6; TRBD1 matches at 8 bases. Germline CDR1 reads MGHDK; CDR2 reads SYGVNS. The CDR3 contains 16 residues.

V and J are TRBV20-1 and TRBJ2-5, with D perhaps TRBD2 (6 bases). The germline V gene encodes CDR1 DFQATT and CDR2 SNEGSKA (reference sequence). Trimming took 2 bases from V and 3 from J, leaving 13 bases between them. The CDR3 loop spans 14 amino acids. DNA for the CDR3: TGCAGTGCTAGATCCCGGGACTTGAAAGAGACCCAGTACTTC. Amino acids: CSARSRDLKETQYF.

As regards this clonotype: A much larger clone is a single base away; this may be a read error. The CDR3 DNA follows: TGTGCCAGCAGCTTAGGTTTCGGCTACGAGCAGTACTTC. It yields the protein CASSLGFGYEQYF. The gene calls are TRBV7-9 and TRBJ2-7, with D unclear. From germline, CDR1 is SEHNR and CDR2 FQNEAQ (reference sequence). The CDR3 contains 13 residues. The V end lost 1 base, the J end lost 3 bases, and 7 bases lay between the germline ends.

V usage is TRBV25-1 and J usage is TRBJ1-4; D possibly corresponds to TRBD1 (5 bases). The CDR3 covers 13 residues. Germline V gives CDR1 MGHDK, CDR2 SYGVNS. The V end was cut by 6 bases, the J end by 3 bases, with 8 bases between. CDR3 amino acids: CASRGRSNEKLFF. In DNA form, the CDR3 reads TGTGCCAGCAGGGGACGGTCTAATGAAAAACTGTTTTTT. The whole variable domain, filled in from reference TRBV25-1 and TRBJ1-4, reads EADIYQTPRYLVIGTGKKITLECSQTMGHDKMYWYQQDPGMELHLIHYSYGVNSTEKGDLSSESTVSRIRTEHFPLTLESARPSHTSQYLCASRGRSNEKLFFGSGTQLSVL.

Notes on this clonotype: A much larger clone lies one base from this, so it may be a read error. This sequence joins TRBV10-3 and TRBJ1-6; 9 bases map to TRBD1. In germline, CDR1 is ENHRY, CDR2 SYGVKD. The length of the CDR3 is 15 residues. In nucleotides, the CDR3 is TGTGCCAGCAGTGAGACAGGGGGAGGAAATTCACCCCTCCACTTT. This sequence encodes CASSETGGGNSPLHF.

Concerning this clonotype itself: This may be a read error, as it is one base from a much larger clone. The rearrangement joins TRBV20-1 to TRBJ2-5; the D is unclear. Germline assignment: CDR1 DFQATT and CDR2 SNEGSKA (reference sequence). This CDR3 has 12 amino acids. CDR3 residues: CSAREQQEAQYF. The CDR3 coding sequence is TGCAGTGCTAGAGAGCAGCAAGAGGCCCAGTACTTC.

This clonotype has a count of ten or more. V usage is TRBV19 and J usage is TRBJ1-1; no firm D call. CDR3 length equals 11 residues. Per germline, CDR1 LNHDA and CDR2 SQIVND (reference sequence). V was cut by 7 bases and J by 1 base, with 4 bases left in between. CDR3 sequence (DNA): TGTGCCAGTATCGAGAACACTGAAGCTTTCTTT. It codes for CASIENTEAFF.

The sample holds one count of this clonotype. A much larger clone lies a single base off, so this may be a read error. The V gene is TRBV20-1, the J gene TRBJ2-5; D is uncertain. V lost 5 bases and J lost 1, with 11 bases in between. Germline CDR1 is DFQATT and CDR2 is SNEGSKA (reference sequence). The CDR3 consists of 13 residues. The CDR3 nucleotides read TGCAGTGCTCCCTACCGGGCCCAAGAGACCCAGTACTTC. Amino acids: CSAPYRAQETQYF.

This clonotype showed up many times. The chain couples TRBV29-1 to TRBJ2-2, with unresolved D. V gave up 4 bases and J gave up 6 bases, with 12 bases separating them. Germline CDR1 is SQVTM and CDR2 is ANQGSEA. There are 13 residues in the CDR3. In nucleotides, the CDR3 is TGCAGCGTTGTGAAAGGGATCTCCGGGGAGCTGTTTTTT. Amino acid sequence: CSVVKGISGELFF.

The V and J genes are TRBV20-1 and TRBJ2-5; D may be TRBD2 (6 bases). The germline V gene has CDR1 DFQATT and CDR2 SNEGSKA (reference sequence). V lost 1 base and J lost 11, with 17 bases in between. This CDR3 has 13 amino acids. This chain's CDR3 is CSARASVTGTQYF. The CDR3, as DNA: TGCAGTGCTAGAGCGAGCGTTACGGGGACTCAGTACTTC.